The text below deals with one T cell receptor beta chain. This clone has a single count. It has no known antigen specificity. No base-level quality is on record; no much larger clone is a single base apart. Other DNA sequences from this sample encode an identical CDR3 as well. These data belong to a study of cytomegalovirus exposure and HLA in healthy donors (dated by TCRdb to 2016 to 2017). General notes on the study: An earlier analysis of approximately 550 of the donors reported about 250 Gb of sequence data and more than 90 million unique TCR beta sequences from about 179 million T cells. The study combined high-throughput TCR immunosequencing, statistical association of individual TCRs with disease status, and machine learning to predict cytomegalovirus infection status. Roughly 5 DR-DQ haplotypes were handled as single units for association and clustering, since linkage in the cohort was strong. An earlier analysis of 587 of the donors used high-throughput TCR beta sequencing to judge whether each TCR beta V gene segment behaved as functional or pseudogenic. Among about 360 genotyped donors of the cohort, an average of approximately 230,000 unique TCR beta nucleotide sequences were sequenced per donor, 15% to 20% of them non-productive. Typing coverage differed by locus: A, B, C, DRB1 and DQB1 were typed in roughly 620-630 donors, DQA1 in roughly 510, DPA1 in around 580, and DPB1 in around 440. A later analysis re-analyzed previously published TCR beta repertoires from roughly 690 donors and added high-resolution HLA genotyping to study TCR occurrence patterns. The study used immunosequencing to profile the T cell repertoires of approximately 650 subjects and linked those repertoires to cytomegalovirus serostatus. Alongside the repertoire data, information on donor age, sex, ethnicity and CMV serostatus was compiled. The aim of the study was to test whether cataloging public T cell receptors could identify signatures of past pathogen exposure. Genome-wide SNP genotypes for about 65% of the roughly 670 donors were used in a later genetic analysis, which treated that subset as a discovery cohort. All discovery cohort repertoires had been generated using a single sequencing platform. Rather than drawing on any new phenotypic data, the later analysis identified candidate immune exposures from TCR beta sequences and the way those sequences occurred across donors. Along with the approximately 650-subject first cohort, a separate validation cohort of over a hundred different subjects was used. HLA typing included class I and class II loci at four-digit resolution. Of the 300 to 500 genotyped donors, 80% to 90% were placed in the genetic ancestry cluster associated with self-reported Caucasian donors. About 280 gigabases of sequencing data and approximately 92 million unique TCR sequences made up an early release that covered nearly 650 HLA-typed donors. Summary of the overall study and its limitations: According to the authors, the approach could potentially be generalized to other disease states and immunological phenotypes. Most TCR sequences were seen in very few donors, while some public TCRs were found in many individuals. Roughly uniform sequencing depth across donors was assumed in presence/absence analyses, although this assumption may not hold. A later analysis found that TCR association rates varied across HLA loci, with DRB1 alleles showing the most associated TCRs and HLA-C alleles the fewest. Some IMGT-functional V segments, including TRBV6-2 and TRBV6-3, could not be distinguished by the 87-base-pair reads and were therefore excluded. In the study, approximately 160 TCR beta chains were listed as associated with cytomegalovirus. This cohort had only TCR beta chains sequenced, and the lack of alpha or paired-chain data limited which features could be detected. A further reported finding was that TCR beta sequences accurately predicted the HLA-A and HLA-B alleles for most subjects in the first cohort. Because HLA typing was missing for some donors at each locus, association tests included only the typed subset. Because counts were too low, roughly 17 rarely observed V segments, including chromosome 9 orphons, were left out of the earlier analysis of a few hundred of the donors. In an earlier analysis of fewer than 750 of the donors, most TCR beta V segments were observed in productive rearrangements about 90% or about 30% of the time, broadly matching IMGT annotations. Assigning TCR associations to individual alleles was difficult when HLA alleles, especially DR and DQ, strongly co-occurred. A few of the identified cytomegalovirus-associated TCR beta chains were confirmed in vitro to be specific for cytomegalovirus antigens. For the cohort, immune exposure information was limited to CMV serostatus. Linkage disequilibrium might explain the correlated functional status among segregating V segments, but an unknown experimental factor could not be excluded. A later genetic analysis reported fewer N-insertions in productive TCRs among donors in an Asian-associated ancestry cluster than the 666-donor mean. In a later analysis, some 18,000 TCR beta sequences were associated with specific HLA alleles at a false discovery rate of 0.05. According to a later analysis, most CMV-associated TCR beta chains appeared to be HLA-restricted, and the HLA associations seemed to be driven largely by CMV exposure. The sequencing pipeline was judged likely to have produced a cluster of highly shared sequence variants as a technical artifact. An association between a missense DCLRE1C variant and V-gene and J-gene trimming of TCR beta chains was found in a later genetic analysis and replicated in an independent cohort. In a later analysis, HLA-associated TCR beta chains showed more clonal expansion and lower generation probabilities than non-associated chains that were equally common. A later analysis reported that several top co-occurrence clusters appeared linked to parvovirus B19, influenza, CMV and Epstein-Barr virus. In both the original and validation cohorts, the classifier was reported to diagnose cytomegalovirus status with high specificity and sensitivity.

The cohort consisted of 600 or so healthy bone marrow donors. At the time of sampling, all cohort members were nominally healthy, though unrecorded immune exposures were likely present. The donor was CMV seronegative and was included in the group of about 350 seronegative cohort members. Each donor provided a peripheral blood sample, and peripheral blood mononuclear cells were used for TCR beta sequencing. Genomic DNA extraction from the blood cell samples was performed with the Qiagen DNeasy Blood Extraction Kit. The V end loses 1 base and the J end loses 4 bases, and a stretch of 6 bases separates them. For CDR1 and CDR2, the germline V gene (reference sequence) lists SGHNT and YYREEE. The CDR3 spans 12 residues, from the cysteine through the phenylalanine. CDR3 DNA is the only sequence kept; it has 36 bases, read in frame from the first base. The protocol used for the library was the immunoSEQ multiplex PCR assay. For the multiplex PCR, a mixture combining 60 forward primers for TCR Vbeta segments and 13 reverse primers for TCR Jbeta segments was used. The CDR3 region of rearranged TCR beta genes was amplified from genomic DNA by a multiplex PCR assay. The amplified TCR beta libraries were sequenced on the Illumina HiSeq System as 87-base-pair reads. On the authors' methods: In a later analysis, tens of millions of unique TCR beta chains were counted across the roughly 610 repertoires, and about 9.9 million of these chains were shared by at least two donors. To remove PCR and sequencing errors, raw reads were error-corrected and collapsed into unique sequences using a nearest-neighbor algorithm that merged closely related sequences. To assign V, D and J gene segments, CDR3 sequences were aligned to IMGT reference sequences. For a sequence to be retained, a match of at least six nucleotides to both a V gene segment and a J gene segment was required. A rearrangement was called productive if the CDR3 had no stop codons and remained in frame with V and J, and every other rearrangement was called non-productive. CDR3 was defined by IMGT convention, running from the second conserved V-encoded cysteine to the conserved J-encoded phenylalanine. The earlier analysis of 500 to 750 of the donors excluded any sequence lacking an unambiguous match to a single V gene segment. An earlier analysis of 587 of the donors called V segments functional above 56.7% productive rearrangements and segregating when the between-donor standard deviation exceeded 5%. A statistical classification framework was developed to diagnose cytomegalovirus status using the catalog of TCR beta chain sequences. A later analysis assigned V and J genes by comparing TCR nucleotide sequences with IMGT/GENE-DB human TR gene sequences. In a later analysis, CDR3 sequences and most-parsimonious VDJ recombination scenarios were assigned using the TCRdist pipeline. In a later analysis, each TCR beta chain was defined by its CDR3 amino acid sequence together with its V-gene family, and reads without a unique V-gene family were excluded. A later analysis removed 550 to 700 highly shared, low-generation-probability nucleotide sequences to deal with suspected cross-contamination and a sequencing artifact. In a later analysis, a clonal expansion index was calculated for each public chain from normalized within-repertoire ranks of inferred template counts. Generation probabilities in a later analysis came from a VDJ recombination model fitted to out-of-frame rearrangements, and those results were checked against IGoR. In a later analysis, hypergeometric tests were used to score TCR-TCR, TCR-HLA and TCR-CMV co-occurrence, with a repertoire-size bias correction applied to TCR pairs. In a later analysis, false discovery rates were estimated by permuting HLA or CMV assignments 20 times. A later analysis grouped co-occurring TCRs with DBSCAN, adding TCRdist sequence similarity when clustering within HLA-allele-positive subsets. For co-occurrence clustering, repertoires with fewer than 30,000 or more than 120,000 public chains were excluded, along with four to six repertoires with anomalous nucleotide sharing. TCRdb re-hosts the immuneACCESS table, in-frame sequences only. Its copies lack some clones; in the studies checked, an unresolved V gene accounts for under half of them, and the cause for the rest is not known. V, J and clone size are those of that table, while D and trimming were read from the DNA. The sample contains over 95,000 clones, roughly 80% of them found a single time. The ten largest clones represent around 3.5% of the sample.

The sequenced sample was PBMCs. This sequence originates from a middle-aged man in good health and CMV-seronegative. This sequence uses TRBV5-4 and TRBJ2-7; TRBD1 is perhaps the D gene, given 5 matching bases. This receptor has the CDR3 CASSLPGYEQYF. The DNA reads TGTGCCAGCAGCTTGCCAGGGTACGAGCAGTACTTC.